The rows below give T cell receptor beta chains drawn from one sample of a study of tumor and adjacent non-tumor tissue in lung cancer. TCRdb re-analysed the multiplex PCR reads in MiXCR, keeping a single row per CDR3 protein. The sample lists more than 85,000 distinct CDR3 sequences; approximately 65% were seen once. Sequencing was done on a sample of distant non-tumor lung tissue. These receptors were obtained from a man aged 25 to 40 with non-small cell lung cancer. CDR3s leave out the opening cysteine and the closing phenylalanine or tryptophan.

>TRBJ1-2|TRBV29-1
SVDGRRTWGTGRGYT
>TRBJ1-2|TRBV15
ATSRARGREDYGYT
>TRBJ1-2|TRBV11-1
AGSISPVDGYT
>TRBJ2-1|TRBV6-5
ASSYWQGNTEQF
>TRBJ1-4|TRBV4-2
ASSQVRTGNEKLF
>TRBJ1-1|TRBV6-2/TRBV6-3
VSTTSQGEAF
>TRBJ1-1|TRBV6-2/TRBV6-3
ASRWGSNTEAH
>TRBJ2-7|TRBV20-1
SARSTSGRSYEQY
>TRBJ2-1|TRBV20-1
SARDATRNEQF
>TRBJ2-3|TRBV20-1
SANSGTAISTDTQY
>TRBJ2-2|TRBV5-5
ASSFKVSNGGRTGELF
>TRBJ2-5|TRBV6-6
AGSLGETQY
>TRBJ1-5|TRBV12-3/TRBV12-4
ASKNSNQPQH
>TRBJ2-2|TRBV11-1
ASSPRLAAGELF
>TRBJ1-5|TRBV11-2
ASSDGTVAAQPQH
>TRBJ2-7|TRBV20-1
SARNRVGGRNEQY
>TRBJ1-1|TRBV29-1
SARQGQNTEAF
>TRBJ1-2|TRBV20-1
SARDSGQGNYGYA
>TRBJ1-1|TRBV20-1
SASGTGGFITETF
>TRBJ2-2|TRBV4-1
ASSQVTSGNTGELF
>TRBJ1-1|TRBV20-1
SAGGTSGEAEAF
>TRBJ2-7|TRBV20-1
SARTQQGVYEQY
>TRBJ2-7|TRBV20-1
SARDRATYEQY
>TRBJ2-7|TRBV20-1
SATRSSYEQY
>TRBJ1-5|TRBV12-3/TRBV12-4
SSSLIGSNRPQH
>TRBJ2-2|TRBV12-5
ASGLRQGNTGELF
>TRBJ1-6|TRBV5-5
ASSLAGNSPLH